A single sample is the source of the 30 T cell receptor beta chains below, sequenced in a study of CD8 T cells in ankylosing spondylitis. TCRdb recomputed calls from the 5' RACE reads with MiXCR, one row per CDR3 protein. The sample lists approximately 110,000 distinct CDR3 sequences, less than 25% occurring once. The sample taken for sequencing was synovial fluid, either unsorted or a sorted T cell fraction (not recorded which). These receptors were collected from a male donor with ankylosing spondylitis.

V gene TRBV25-1 combines with J gene TRBJ2-1, with 8 positions matching TRBD1. This CDR3 is built from 17 residues. CDR1 MGHDK and CDR2 SYGVNS come from the germline V gene. V lost 5 bases and J lost 4; bases outside the gene matches: 13. The CDR3 is CASSKGTGPAKYNEQFF. The CDR3 DNA reads as TGTGCCAGCAGTAAAGGGACAGGTCCTGCAAAATACAATGAGCAGTTCTTC.

This clonotype appeared many times. The chain joins TRBV4-2 to TRBJ1-4; maybe TRBD1 (6 bases). The V gene's germline CDR1 is LGHNA and CDR2 YNFKEQ. The CDR3 totals 15 residues. Trimming pared 1 base from V and 6 bases from J, leaving 12 bases between. CDR3 loop: CASSQAAGGDEKLFF. The CDR3 region has the DNA TGTGCCAGCAGCCAAGCAGCGGGGGGCGATGAAAAACTGTTTTTT.

In its sample, this clonotype was seen a few times. J is TRBJ2-1 and V is TRBV10-2, with 8 bases that match TRBD1. V dropped 6 bases and J dropped 4; count of bases not matched to a gene: 8. The germline V gene encodes CDR1 WSHSY and CDR2 SAAADI. The CDR3 extends over 15 amino acids. The CDR3 DNA is TGCGCCAGCAGCTTTCGACAGGGGAAATACAATGAGCAGTTCTTC. Protein: CASSFRQGKYNEQFF.

The table lists this clonotype with many counts. This sequence joins TRBV19 and TRBJ1-5; tentatively, D is TRBD1 (5 bases). V was clipped by 0 bases and J by 4 bases, with 13 bases between them. CDR1 LNHDA and CDR2 SQIVND come from the germline V gene (reference sequence). CDR3 length equals 16 residues. The CDR3 coding sequence is TGTGCCAGTAGTATAGATCTGGGAGGGGCAAATCAGCCCCAGCATTTT. Amino acids: CASSIDLGGANQPQHF.

The chain has TRBV25-1 and TRBJ2-1, with D perhaps being TRBD1 or TRBD2 (5 bases each). Germline assignment: CDR1 MGHDK and CDR2 SYGVNS. The CDR3 totals 15 residues. Trimming shortened V by 3 bases and J by 7 bases, and 16 bases separated the two germline ends. The CDR3 nucleotides are TGTGCCAGCAGTGATCCGGGACGAACTGGGAATGAGCAGTTCTTC. Its protein is CASSDPGRTGNEQFF.

V is TRBV30 and J is TRBJ2-7, with 7 bases identical to TRBD2. The germline gives CDR1 GTSNPN, CDR2 SVGIG (reference sequence). V was clipped by 0 bases and J by 3 bases; unmatched bases: 5. CDR3 size: 14 residues. The CDR3: CAWSVPLASYEQYF. CDR3 nucleotide sequence: TGTGCCTGGAGTGTTCCACTAGCGAGCTACGAGCAGTACTTC.

In this sample, this clonotype turned up many times. The junction departs from germline at one end; a sequencing error may be responsible. J is TRBJ2-4 and V is TRBV30; no clear D gene. There are 11 residues in the CDR3. Germline lookup yields CDR1 GTSNPN and CDR2 SVGIG (reference sequence). Here the CDR3 reads CAWSVGLAHTF. The CDR3 DNA sequence: TGTGCCTGGAGTGTCGGGTTAGCCCACACGTTC.

There are a few counts of this clonotype. The chain recombines TRBV12-3 or TRBV12-4 with TRBJ2-7; D remains unclear. CDR3 length equals 12 residues. Trimming took 1 base from V and 6 from J, leaving 7 bases between them. This CDR3 is CASSLGPLEQYF. CDR3 DNA sequence: TGTGCCAGCAGTTTAGGTCCCCTCGAGCAGTACTTC.

This clonotype was seen ten or more times. The chain joins TRBV7-9 to TRBJ1-2, with D possibly being TRBD1 (5 bases). The V end lost 5 bases, the J end lost 3 bases, and 10 bases lay between the germline ends. The CDR3 spans 13 residues. Germline V gene data show CDR1 as SEHNR and CDR2 as FQNEAQ (reference sequence). CDR3 loop: CASSPGAYYGYTF. The CDR3 region has the DNA TGTGCCAGCAGCCCCGGGGCCTACTATGGCTACACCTTC.

This clonotype has only a few counts. The chain carries TRBV7-8 and TRBJ1-3; 8 nucleotides match TRBD1. The germline V gene encodes CDR1 SGHVS and CDR2 FQNEAQ. The CDR3 is made up of 14 amino acids. Trimming cost V 4 bases and J 10 bases; bases outside gene matches: 9. The CDR3 reads CASSSDRGVGTIYF. The CDR3 DNA is TGTGCCAGCAGCTCAGACAGGGGAGTTGGGACCATATATTTT.

This CDR3 reads CSARGLTEADTEAFF. CDR3 nucleotide sequence: TGCAGTGCTAGAGGTCTGACAGAGGCGGACACTGAAGCTTTCTTT. The gene calls are TRBV20-1 and TRBJ1-1; possibly TRBD1 for D (5 bases). Germline assignment: CDR1 DFQATT and CDR2 SNEGSKA (reference sequence). V shed 1 base and J shed 3 bases, with 15 bases lying between them. This CDR3 contains 15 residues.

The table lists this clonotype with a few counts. The rearrangement uses TRBV29-1 and TRBJ1-1; D gene ambiguous. Germline CDR1 is SQVTM and CDR2 is ANQGSEA. The CDR3 consists of 13 residues. The V and J ends lost 8 bases and 4 bases respectively, with 17 bases between them. The CDR3 is CSLGRGRGTEAFF. CDR3 in DNA: TGCAGCTTAGGGAGAGGGCGGGGCACTGAAGCTTTCTTT.

Here the CDR3 DNA reads TGTGCCAGTAGTATGGGCAGCCAGGGTGAGCAGTTCTTC. Translating gives CASSMGSQGEQFF. V usage is TRBV19 and J usage is TRBJ2-1, with a tentative D call TRBD1 (5 bases). Germline V lookup: CDR1 LNHDA, CDR2 SQIVND (reference sequence). This CDR3 comprises 13 residues. Trimming removed 3 bases at V and 9 bases at J, with 12 bases between.

DNA for the CDR3: TGTGCCAGCTCACCGAACCCGGGAGGAGATGAAAAACTGTTTTTT. Its translation is CASSPNPGGDEKLFF. The J gene is TRBJ1-4, the V gene TRBV18, with D unresolved. This CDR3 is built from 15 residues. From germline, CDR1 is KGHSH and CDR2 LQKENI. The germline V and J ends were trimmed by 3 bases and 6 bases, with 14 bases remaining between them.

The chain recombines TRBV19 with TRBJ2-7; D call uncertain. Germline CDR1 is LNHDA and CDR2 is SQIVND (reference sequence). Trimming cost V 3 bases and J 2 bases, with 8 bases left between them. This CDR3 is built from 13 residues. CDR3: CASSMDGTYEQYF. The CDR3 DNA is TGTGCCAGTAGTATGGATGGAACCTACGAGCAGTACTTC.

This clonotype appeared many times. V is TRBV3-1 and J is TRBJ1-2; the match to TRBD1 covers 9 bases. From germline, CDR1 is LGHDT and CDR2 YNNKEL (reference sequence). This CDR3 region has 16 residues. V shed 1 base, J shed 3 bases, and the junction held 6 bases outside the gene matches. Here the CDR3 reads CASSQGGQGNDYGYTF. The CDR3, as DNA: TGTGCCAGCAGCCAAGGGGGACAGGGAAACGACTATGGCTACACCTTC.

This clonotype has only a few counts. This chain uses TRBV27 with TRBJ2-3; 10 bases are a match to TRBD2. V was pared by 1 base and J by 2 bases, with 6 bases of the junction left unmatched. Germline CDR1 and CDR2: MNHEY and SMNVEV (reference sequence). The CDR3 contains 17 residues. CDR3: CASSLYRTSGLTDTQYF. CDR3 sequence (DNA): TGTGCCAGCAGTTTATACCGGACTAGCGGACTCACAGATACGCAGTATTTT.

The chain uses TRBV5-1 and TRBJ2-1, with a possible D match to TRBD2 (5 bases). V lost 0 bases and J 6 bases, leaving 16 bases between the germline ends. This CDR3 has 16 residues. The germline V gene has CDR1 SGHRS and CDR2 YFSETQ. The chain's CDR3 is CASSLAGVALLNEQFF. CDR3 nucleotide sequence: TGCGCCAGCAGCTTGGCCGGGGTAGCCCTTCTCAATGAGCAGTTCTTC.

In its sample, this clonotype was seen a few times. The chain recombines TRBV28 with TRBJ2-7; 8 bases map to TRBD2. This CDR3 is built from 16 residues. The germline V gene has CDR1 MDHEN and CDR2 SYDVKM. With 4 bases clipped from V and 1 base from J, the junction kept 9 bases outside the gene matches. The CDR3 bases are TGTGCCAGCAGTTCTCGGGTACGGGGGGGATCCTACGAGCAGTACTTC. Translated, it gives CASSSRVRGGSYEQYF. The complete variable domain, with remaining parts taken from reference TRBV28 and TRBJ2-7, reads DVKVTQSSRYLVKRTGEKVFLECVQDMDHENMFWYRQDPGLGLRLIYFSYDVKMKEKGDIPEGYSVSREKKERFSLILESASTNQTSMYLCASSSRVRGGSYEQYFGPGTRLTVT.

This chain joins TRBV6-5 and TRBJ2-7; TRBD1 matches 7 bases. Unmatched junction bases numbered 13, after V lost 2 bases and J lost 6 bases. Germline V gene data show CDR1 as MNHEY and CDR2 as SVGAGI. The CDR3 contains 16 residues. The CDR3, as DNA: TGTGCCAGCAGTTACCCCGTCAAGGGGGCTCCTAGCGAGCAGTACTTC. It translates to CASSYPVKGAPSEQYF.

This clonotype has more than one count but fewer than ten. This chain links TRBV20-1 with TRBJ2-7; TRBD2 matches at 12 bases. CDR1 and CDR2 from the germline V gene are DFQATT and SNEGSKA (reference sequence). The CDR3 totals 14 residues. The V gene end was trimmed by 6 bases and the J gene end by 7 bases; junction bases not matched to a gene: 10. The CDR3 loop reads CSAQGLAGNREQYF. CDR3 nucleotides: TGCAGTGCCCAAGGACTAGCGGGAAATCGGGAGCAGTACTTC.

The V call is TRBV18, the J call TRBJ2-1, with 7 bases matching TRBD2. After removal of 6 bases from V and 16 bases from J, the junction contained 15 bases not matched to a gene. The CDR3 length is 13 residues. The germline gives CDR1 KGHSH, CDR2 LQKENI. The DNA for the CDR3 is TGTGCCAGCTCCCCTCCCGAGGGAGGGACCTCTTTCTTC. It encodes CASSPPEGGTSFF.

The V gene is TRBV19, the J gene TRBJ2-3; maybe TRBD2 (6 bases). Trimming removed 3 bases at V and 2 bases at J, with 21 bases between. The CDR3 loop spans 18 amino acids. Per the germline V gene, CDR1 is LNHDA and CDR2 is SQIVND (reference sequence). CDR3 protein: CASSIQVGGTPLTDTQYF. CDR3 DNA sequence: TGTGCCAGTAGTATCCAGGTCGGCGGGACTCCCCTCACAGATACGCAGTATTTT. Filled out from reference TRBV19 and TRBJ2-3, the complete variable domain reads DGGITQSPKYLFRKEGQNVTLSCEQNLNHDAMYWYRQDPGQGLRLIYYSQIVNDFQKGDIAEGYSVSREKKESFPLTVTSAQKNPTAFYLCASSIQVGGTPLTDTQYFGPGTRLTVL.

The chain couples TRBV20-1 to TRBJ2-3; 9 nucleotides match TRBD2. The CDR3 covers 14 residues. V was pared by 3 bases and J by 3 bases, with 4 bases of the junction left unmatched. Germline V gene data show CDR1 as DFQATT and CDR2 as SNEGSKA (reference sequence). The CDR3, as DNA: TGCAGTGCTAGCGTAGCGGGAGTTACAGATACGCAGTATTTT. Encoded protein: CSASVAGVTDTQYF.

This clonotype came up many times. The chain joins TRBV5-1 to TRBJ2-2, with 7 bases aligning to TRBD1. Trimming took 4 bases from V and 2 from J; bases not matched to a gene: 8. The germline V gene encodes CDR1 SGHRS and CDR2 YFSETQ. CDR3 size: 16 residues. The chain's CDR3 is CASSPGTALNTGELFF. The CDR3 bases are TGCGCCAGCAGCCCCGGGACAGCCCTTAACACCGGGGAGCTGTTTTTT.

The J gene is TRBJ2-1, the V gene TRBV11-3; TRBD1 might be the D (6 bases). CDR3 length: 15 amino acids. CDR1 and CDR2 (germline): SGHNT, YENEEA. With 5 bases removed from V and 2 bases from J, the gap between germline ends came to 13 bases. The CDR3 is CASSPQQGTYNEQFF. The CDR3 DNA sequence: TGTGCCAGCAGCCCCCAACAGGGAACCTACAATGAGCAGTTCTTC.

The J gene is TRBJ2-7, the V gene TRBV7-2; D is unclear. V was shortened by 2 bases and J by 4 bases, with 12 bases between the two germline ends. There are 14 residues in the CDR3. CDR1 SGHTA and CDR2 FQGNSA come from the germline V gene. For the CDR3, the DNA is TGTGCCAGCAGCTTATACGACGGCACGTACGAGCAGTACTTC. It specifies CASSLYDGTYEQYF.

This clonotype has only a few counts. V gene TRBV2 combines with J gene TRBJ2-7; 8 nucleotides line up with TRBD1. This CDR3 has 13 residues. Trimming at V came to 5 bases and at J to 5 bases, leaving 5 bases not matched to a gene. Germline values: CDR1 SNHLY, CDR2 FYNNEI. The CDR3 protein is CASSPGGFNEQYF. CDR3 in DNA: TGTGCCAGCAGTCCAGGGGGCTTCAACGAGCAGTACTTC.

This clonotype was observed a handful of times. V and J are TRBV12-3 or TRBV12-4 and TRBJ2-1; D possibly corresponds to TRBD2 (5 bases). The CDR3 spans 13 residues. V gave up 1 base and J gave up 9 bases, with 10 bases separating them. CDR3: CASSLGGSSEQFF. The CDR3 nucleotides are TGTGCCAGCAGTTTAGGAGGGAGCAGTGAGCAGTTCTTC.

The gene calls are TRBV6-6 and TRBJ1-2, with no clear D. In germline, CDR1 is MNHNY, CDR2 SVGAGI (reference sequence). The CDR3 length is 11 residues. The V end lost 0 bases, the J end lost 8 bases, and 4 bases lay between the germline ends. CDR3 in DNA: TGTGCCAGCAGTTACTCGATCGGCTACACCTTC. This encodes CASSYSIGYTF.